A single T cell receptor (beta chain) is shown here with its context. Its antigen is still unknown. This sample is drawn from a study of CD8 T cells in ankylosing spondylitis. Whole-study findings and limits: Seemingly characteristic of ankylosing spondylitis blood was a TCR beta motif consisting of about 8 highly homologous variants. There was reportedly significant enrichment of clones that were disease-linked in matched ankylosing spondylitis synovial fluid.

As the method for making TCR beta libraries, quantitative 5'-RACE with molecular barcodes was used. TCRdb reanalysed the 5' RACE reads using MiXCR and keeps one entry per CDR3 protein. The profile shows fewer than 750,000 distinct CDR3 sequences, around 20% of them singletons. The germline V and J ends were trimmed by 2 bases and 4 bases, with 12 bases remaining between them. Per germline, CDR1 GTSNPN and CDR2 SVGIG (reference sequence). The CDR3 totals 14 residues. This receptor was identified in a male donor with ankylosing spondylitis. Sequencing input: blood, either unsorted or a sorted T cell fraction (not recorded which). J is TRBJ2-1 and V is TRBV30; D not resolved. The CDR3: CAWSISELYNEQFF. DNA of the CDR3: TGTGCCTGGAGTATCTCGGAGCTATACAATGAGCAGTTCTTC.